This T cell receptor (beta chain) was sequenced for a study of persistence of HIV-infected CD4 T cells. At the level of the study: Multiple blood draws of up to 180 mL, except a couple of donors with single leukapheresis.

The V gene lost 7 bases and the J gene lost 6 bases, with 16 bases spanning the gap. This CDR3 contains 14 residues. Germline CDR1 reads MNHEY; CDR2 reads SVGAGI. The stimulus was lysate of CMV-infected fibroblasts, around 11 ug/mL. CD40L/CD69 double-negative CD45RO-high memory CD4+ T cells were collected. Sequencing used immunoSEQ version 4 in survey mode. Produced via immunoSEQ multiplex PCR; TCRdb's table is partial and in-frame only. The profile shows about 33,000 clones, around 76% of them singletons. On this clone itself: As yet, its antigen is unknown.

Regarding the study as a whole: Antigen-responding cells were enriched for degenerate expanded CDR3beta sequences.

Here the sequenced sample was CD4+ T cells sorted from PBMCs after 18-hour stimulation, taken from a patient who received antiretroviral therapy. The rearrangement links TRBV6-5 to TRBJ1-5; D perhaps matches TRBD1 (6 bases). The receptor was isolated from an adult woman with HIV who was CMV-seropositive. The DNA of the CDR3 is TGTGCCAGCAACCCCGACAGGTCTTTTCAGCCCCAGCATTTT. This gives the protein CASNPDRSFQPQHF.